This paragraph reports one T cell receptor beta chain. This entry belongs to a study of blood T cell repertoires in COVID-19. Study overall: The United States, Italy and Spain supplied acute and convalescent COVID-19 samples.

Per the original methods: Cell counts per sample came from amplifying reference gene primers. Measured with immunoSEQ multiplex PCR; TCRdb has only the in-frame clones, and not every one. That table gives V, J and clone size, and the DNA gave D and trimming. The repertoire holds a few hundred thousand clones, with around 85% as singletons. The CDR3 totals 15 residues. Deletions cut 1 base from V and 1 base from J, with 10 bases between. Germline CDR1 is KGHSH and CDR2 is LQKENI. Sequenced material: peripheral blood. The chain carries TRBV18 and TRBJ1-1; D is unclear. The clonotype was recovered from a woman aged 18 to 35 with acute or convalescent COVID-19. CDR3 residues: CASSPQAQKNTEAFF. The CDR3 coding sequence is TGTGCCAGCTCACCACAAGCGCAGAAGAACACTGAAGCTTTCTTT. The variable domain in full, with the rest retrieved from reference TRBV18 and TRBJ1-1, is NAGVMQNPRHLVRRRGQEARLRCSPMKGHSHVYWYRQLPEEGLKFMVYLQKENIIDESGMPKERFSAEFPKEGPSILRIQQVVRGDSAAYFCASSPQAQKNTEAFFGQGTRLTVV.